The 14 T cell receptor beta chains listed next were all sequenced from one sample in a study of T cell repertoires in cytomegalovirus infection. These receptors lack a known antigen. Via MiXCR, TCRdb re-called the reads, giving one row per CDR3 protein. The sample comprises about 68,000 distinct CDR3 sequences, around 21% of which are singletons, and 65% to 85% rests with the top ten. The sample comprised PBMCs, sequenced either directly or after in vitro stimulation (not recorded which). The source of these receptors is a human donor in good health (CMV status not recorded). Some clones in this sample may be carry-over from other donors' samples.

This chain uses TRBV7-2 with TRBJ2-7, with 7 bases that match TRBD1. V gave up 5 bases and J gave up 5 bases; unmatched junction bases: 6. CDR1 SGHTA and CDR2 FQGNSA come from the germline V gene. CDR3 length: 13 amino acids. CDR3 protein: CASSVDRENEQYF. In DNA, the CDR3 is TGTGCCAGCAGCGTAGACAGGGAAAACGAGCAGTACTTC.

This clonotype was counted only a few times. The rearrangement joins TRBV7-2 to TRBJ2-1, with TRBD2 matching over 8 bases. Germline CDR1 and CDR2: SGHTA and FQGNSA. The CDR3 has 14 amino acids. The V gene end was trimmed by 5 bases and the J gene end by 9 bases; junction bases not matched to a gene: 9. The CDR3 nucleotides read TGTGCCAGCAGCCCTCTAACTAGCGGTGCTGAGCAGTTCTTC. It codes for CASSPLTSGAEQFF.

This clonotype was seen a few times. V is TRBV12-3 or TRBV12-4 and J is TRBJ1-1; D not resolved. The CDR3 runs 13 residues. The V end lost 4 bases, the J end lost 1 base, and 7 bases lay between the germline ends. CDR3 bases: TGTGCCAGCAGTTGGGAAACGAACACTGAAGCTTTCTTT. Its protein product is CASSWETNTEAFF.

The chain joins TRBV14 to TRBJ2-1; 7 bases line up with TRBD1. CDR1 is SGHDN and CDR2 is FVKESK in the germline V gene. This CDR3 has 15 amino acids. V was clipped by 0 bases and J by 6 bases; unmatched bases: 5. CDR3 DNA: TGTGCCAGCAGCCAAGATTCAGCAGGGGGCAATGAGCAGTTCTTC. Its protein product is CASSQDSAGGNEQFF.

To note about this clonotype: Compared with germline, one end of the junction differs, possibly owing to a read error. This chain joins TRBV7-6 and TRBJ1-4, with 10 nucleotides matching TRBD1. The length of the CDR3 is 14 residues. The germline V gene has CDR1 SGHVS and CDR2 FNYEAQ. CDR3 in amino acids: CASSFGTGDERLFF. In nucleotides, the CDR3 is TGTGCCAGCAGCTTCGGGACAGGGGATGAAAGACTGTTTTTT.

A few counts support this clonotype. This chain joins TRBV29-1 and TRBJ2-3; TRBD2 matches at 10 bases. In germline, CDR1 is SQVTM, CDR2 ANQGSEA. The CDR3 is 14 residues long. V shed 4 bases and J 2 bases; nucleotides not matched to a gene: 3. CDR3 coding DNA: TGCAGCGTTGGGACTAGCGGTCCCACAGATACGCAGTATTTT. This gives the protein CSVGTSGPTDTQYF.

In this sample, this clonotype turned up once. V is TRBV4-1 and J is TRBJ1-6, with D perhaps TRBD1 (5 bases). The V gene lost 3 bases and the J gene lost 13 bases, with 16 bases spanning the gap. There are 14 residues in the CDR3. CDR1 and CDR2 (germline): MGHRA, YSYEKL. In nucleotides, the CDR3 is TGCGCCAGCAGCCAGGAGACAGCCAGAGGGCCCCTCCACTTT. It is translated as CASSQETARGPLHF.

The chain has TRBV28 and TRBJ1-2; 9 bases line up with TRBD1. The V and J ends lost 5 bases and 8 bases, in that order; junction bases with no gene match: 12. The CDR3 consists of 15 residues. Germline CDR1 is MDHEN and CDR2 is SYDVKM. In nucleotides, the CDR3 is TGTGCCAGCAGTGTTACCGGGACAGGGAATTGGGGCTACACCTTC. Protein sequence: CASSVTGTGNWGYTF.

V and J are TRBV6-2 or TRBV6-3 and TRBJ2-7; D might be TRBD1 (5 bases). The CDR3 has 15 residues. V was pared by 0 bases and J by 5 bases, with 14 bases between. Germline CDR1 and CDR2: MNHEY and SVGEGT. The CDR3 region has the DNA TGTGCCAGCAGTTACTCGAACTCCAGGGTCGACGAGCAGTACTTC. Translation gives CASSYSNSRVDEQYF.

This clonotype was recorded at least ten times. The gene calls are TRBV7-6 and TRBJ2-3, with 7 bases aligning to TRBD2. V was pared by 3 bases and J by 0 bases, with 6 bases of the junction left unmatched. Germline lookup yields CDR1 SGHVS and CDR2 FNYEAQ. The CDR3 covers 16 residues. The CDR3 nucleotides are TGTGCCAGCAGCTTGGGGACTACCTCTAGCACAGATACGCAGTATTTT. This codes for CASSLGTTSSTDTQYF. Combining the CDR3 with reference TRBV7-6 and TRBJ2-3 gives the whole variable domain GAGVSQSPRYKVTKRGQDVALRCDPISGHVSLYWYRQALGQGPEFLTYFNYEAQQDKSGLPNDRFSAERPEGSISTLTIQRTEQRDSAMYRCASSLGTTSSTDTQYFGPGTRLTVL.

This clonotype was seen ten or more times. The rearrangement links TRBV7-2 to TRBJ2-1, with 8 bases aligning to TRBD2. The germline V gene encodes CDR1 SGHTA and CDR2 FQGNSA. The J segment lost 10 bases and the V segment lost 1 base, leaving 15 bases of the junction unmatched. CDR3 size: 17 residues. The CDR3 is CASSLVTGLGGPLEQFF. The CDR3 DNA sequence: TGTGCCAGCAGCTTAGTAACGGGACTAGGGGGGCCCTTGGAGCAGTTCTTC.

The table lists this clonotype with a count of one. V is TRBV5-4 and J is TRBJ2-7; D assignment may be TRBD1 or TRBD2 (6 bases each). Trimming stripped 3 bases from V and 2 bases from J, with 18 bases between. The CDR3 is 16 residues long. The V gene's germline CDR1 is SGHNT and CDR2 YYREEE (reference sequence). The CDR3 loop reads CASSWGAGTGTYEQYF. CDR3 DNA sequence: TGTGCCAGCAGCTGGGGGGCCGGTACAGGGACCTACGAGCAGTACTTC.

This chain connects TRBV7-6 to TRBJ2-3, with D tentatively TRBD1 or TRBD2 (5 bases each). Germline values: CDR1 SGHVS, CDR2 FNYEAQ. V was shortened by 1 base and J by 4 bases, with 9 bases between the two germline ends. The CDR3 length is 14 residues. CDR3 DNA sequence: TGTGCCAGCAGCTTAGAGGGACGGTCAGATACGCAGTATTTT. Translation gives CASSLEGRSDTQYF.

The chain links TRBV6-2 or TRBV6-3 to TRBJ2-3; 12 nucleotides align to TRBD1. Germline trimming cut 6 bases from V and 4 bases from J; bases unmatched to any gene: 8. The CDR3 length is 16 residues. Germline-derived CDR1 and CDR2 are MNHEY and SVGEGT. The CDR3 loop is CASSPRDRGPPDTQYF. The CDR3 DNA follows: TGTGCCAGCAGCCCCCGGGACAGGGGGCCTCCAGATACGCAGTATTTT.